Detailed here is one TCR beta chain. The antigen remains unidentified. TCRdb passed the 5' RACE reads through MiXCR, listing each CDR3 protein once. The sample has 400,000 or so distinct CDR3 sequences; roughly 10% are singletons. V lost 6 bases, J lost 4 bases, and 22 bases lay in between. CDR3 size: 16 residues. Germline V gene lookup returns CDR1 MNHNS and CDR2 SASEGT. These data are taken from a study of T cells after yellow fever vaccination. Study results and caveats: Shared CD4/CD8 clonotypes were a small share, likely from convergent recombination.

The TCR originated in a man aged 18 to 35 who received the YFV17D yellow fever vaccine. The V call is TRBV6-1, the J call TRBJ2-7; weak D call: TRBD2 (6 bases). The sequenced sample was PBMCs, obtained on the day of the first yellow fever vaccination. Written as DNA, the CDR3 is TGTGCCAGCAGGGGAGGAGGGTATAGCATAGAATACGAGCAGTACTTC. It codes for CASRGGGYSIEYEQYF.